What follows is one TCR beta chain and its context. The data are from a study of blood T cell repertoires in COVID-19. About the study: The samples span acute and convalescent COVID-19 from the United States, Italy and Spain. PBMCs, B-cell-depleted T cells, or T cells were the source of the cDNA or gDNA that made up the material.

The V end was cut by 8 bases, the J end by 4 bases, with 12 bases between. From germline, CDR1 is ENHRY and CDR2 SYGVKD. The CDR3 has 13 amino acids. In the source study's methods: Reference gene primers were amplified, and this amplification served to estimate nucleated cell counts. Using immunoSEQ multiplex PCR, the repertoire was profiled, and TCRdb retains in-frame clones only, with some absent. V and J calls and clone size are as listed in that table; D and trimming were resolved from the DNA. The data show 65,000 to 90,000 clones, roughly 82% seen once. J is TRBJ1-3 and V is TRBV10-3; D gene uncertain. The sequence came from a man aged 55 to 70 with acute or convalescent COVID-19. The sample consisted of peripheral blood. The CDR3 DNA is TGTGCCATCTCTTCCGGGAAAGGAAACACCATATATTTT. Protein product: CAISSGKGNTIYF.